What follows are 15 T cell receptor beta chains derived from one specimen sequenced in a study of cytomegalovirus exposure and HLA in healthy donors. Measured with immunoSEQ multiplex PCR; TCRdb has only the in-frame clones, and not every one. The table includes some 70,000 clones, 80% to 90% detected once. Material for sequencing was PBMCs. The receptors derive from a woman aged 18-29 years in good health and CMV-seronegative.

This clone appeared a few times. V usage is TRBV5-1 and J usage is TRBJ1-6; D gene unclear. The ends were cut back, 0 bases at V and 5 bases at J, with 12 bases in the middle. This CDR3 comprises 16 residues. CDR1 and CDR2 (germline): SGHRS, YFSETQ. DNA of the CDR3: TGCGCCAGCAGCTTGGGGCCCCGGGTTAATAATTCACCCCTCCACTTT. Its protein product is CASSLGPRVNNSPLHF.

V is TRBV4-1 and J is TRBJ2-3; TRBD2 matches 12 bases. This CDR3 is built from 17 residues. Germline loops: CDR1 MGHRA, CDR2 YSYEKL. J was trimmed by 0 bases and V by 4 bases; bases with no gene match: 5. CDR3 residues: CASSPRTSGRSTDTQYF. CDR3 nucleotides: TGCGCCAGCAGCCCCAGAACTAGCGGGAGGAGCACAGATACGCAGTATTTT.

This chain connects TRBV7-9 to TRBJ2-2, with D hard to call. This CDR3 is 14 amino acids long. Trimming removed 0 bases from V and 4 bases from J, with 6 bases in between. The germline gives CDR1 SEHNR, CDR2 FQNEAQ (reference sequence). In DNA, the CDR3 is TGTGCCAGCAGCTTAGCCACTCGCACCGGGGAGCTGTTTTTT. Its protein is CASSLATRTGELFF.

V usage is TRBV5-1 and J usage is TRBJ1-1; 9 bases line up with TRBD1. V shed 4 bases and J 3 bases; nucleotides not matched to a gene: 7. Germline-derived CDR1 and CDR2 are SGHRS and YFSETQ. The CDR3 totals 15 residues. The CDR3 sequence: CASSLETGGDTEAFF. The CDR3 DNA is TGCGCCAGCAGCCTGGAGACAGGGGGAGACACTGAAGCTTTCTTT.

The genes are TRBV6-5 and TRBJ1-2; a weak D match, TRBD1 (5 bases). V dropped 4 bases and J dropped 7 bases, with 19 bases sitting between them. CDR1 is MNHEY, CDR2 SVGAGI, per germline. This CDR3 region has 15 residues. The chain's CDR3 is CASSWQGGAGPGYTF. The CDR3 coding sequence is TGTGCCAGCAGTTGGCAAGGCGGGGCAGGCCCTGGCTACACCTTC.

This chain links TRBV4-1 with TRBJ2-7; D is perhaps TRBD1 (7 bases). Looked up from germline, CDR1 is MGHRA and CDR2 is YSYEKL. V dropped 1 base and J dropped 3 bases, with 16 bases sitting between them. The CDR3 contains 16 residues. In nucleotides, the CDR3 is TGCGCCAGCAGCCAAGCAGGGGGGAGCAGTAGCTACGAGCAGTACTTC. Its translation: CASSQAGGSSSYEQYF.

The rearrangement joins TRBV18 to TRBJ2-7, with TRBD1 matching over 12 bases. V lost 6 bases to trimming and J lost 3 bases; unmatched junction nucleotides: 3. The CDR3 covers 14 residues. Germline V gene data show CDR1 as KGHSH and CDR2 as LQKENI. CDR3 sequence (DNA): TGTGCCAGCTCGCGGGACAGGGGGCTCTACGAGCAGTACTTC. Translating gives CASSRDRGLYEQYF.

The chain couples TRBV7-3 to TRBJ2-1, with D possibly TRBD1 on 6 matching bases. V lost 8 bases and J lost 4, with 12 bases in between. CDR1 SGHTA and CDR2 FQGTGA come from the germline V gene. This CDR3 has 13 amino acids. The CDR3: CASSNRDYNEQFF. CDR3 nucleotides: TGTGCCAGCTCAAACAGGGATTACAATGAGCAGTTCTTC. Based on the CDR3 plus reference TRBV7-3 and TRBJ2-1, the full variable domain is GAGVSQTPSNKVTEKGKYVELRCDPISGHTALYWYRQSLGQGPEFLIYFQGTGAADDSGLPNDRFFAVRPEGSVSTLKIQRTERGDSAVYLCASSNRDYNEQFFGPGTRLTVL.

The J gene is TRBJ2-1, the V gene TRBV19; D is unclear. This CDR3 is 11 amino acids long. Germline CDR1 LNHDA, CDR2 SQIVND (reference sequence). V shed 5 bases and J shed 14 bases, with 13 bases lying between them. The CDR3 loop is CASSDLVSEFF. The CDR3 DNA sequence: TGTGCCAGTAGTGATCTCGTTTCGGAGTTCTTC.

This sequence joins TRBV28 and TRBJ2-3; D remains ambiguous. V was cut by 6 bases and J by 4 bases, with 14 bases left in between. Germline V gives CDR1 MDHEN, CDR2 SYDVKM. The CDR3 has 14 residues. The CDR3 DNA sequence: TGTGCCAGCAGGGTAATCCCCGGTCCAGATACGCAGTATTTT. The encoded protein is CASRVIPGPDTQYF.

The V call is TRBV19, the J call TRBJ2-3; no firm D call. The CDR3 covers 13 residues. Germline assignment: CDR1 LNHDA and CDR2 SQIVND (reference sequence). The ends were cut back, 5 bases at V and 4 bases at J, with 10 bases in the middle. The CDR3 coding sequence is TGTGCCAGTAGTCTAAGCCTCGCAGATACGCAGTATTTT. As protein: CASSLSLADTQYF.

CDR3 loop: CASSQVGTGADTQYF. The DNA for the CDR3 is TGTGCCAGCAGCCAAGTTGGGACAGGGGCAGATACGCAGTATTTT. The gene calls are TRBV4-2 and TRBJ2-3; 10 bases match TRBD1. Germline trimming cut 1 base from V and 4 bases from J; bases unmatched to any gene: 2. The CDR3 sequence is 15 residues long. In germline, CDR1 is LGHNA, CDR2 YNFKEQ.

This chain links TRBV7-3 with TRBJ2-7; D uncertain. Germline values: CDR1 SGHTA, CDR2 FQGTGA. V was shortened by 5 bases and J by 5 bases, with 13 bases between the two germline ends. The CDR3 length is 13 residues. CDR3 amino acids: CASSLSPLDEQYF. The DNA for the CDR3 is TGTGCCAGCAGCCTCTCCCCCCTTGACGAGCAGTACTTC. Full variable domain (missing parts from reference TRBV7-3 and TRBJ2-7): GAGVSQTPSNKVTEKGKYVELRCDPISGHTALYWYRQSLGQGPEFLIYFQGTGAADDSGLPNDRFFAVRPEGSVSTLKIQRTERGDSAVYLCASSLSPLDEQYFGPGTRLTVT.

The chain joins TRBV28 to TRBJ1-2; 7 bases are shared with TRBD1. Trimming took 6 bases from V and 6 from J; bases not matched to a gene: 10. CDR1 and CDR2 from the germline V gene are MDHEN and SYDVKM. The CDR3 is 14 residues long. CDR3 bases: TGTGCCAGCAGCACTCCGACAGGGCCGGATGGCTACACCTTC. Its protein product is CASSTPTGPDGYTF.

The rearrangement joins TRBV4-1 to TRBJ2-3; D unclear. The V end was cut by 0 bases, the J end by 6 bases, with 16 bases between. The CDR3 extends over 16 amino acids. The germline gives CDR1 MGHRA, CDR2 YSYEKL. The CDR3 here is CASSQEPGPRMDTQYF. The DNA of the CDR3 is TGCGCCAGCAGCCAAGAGCCAGGCCCCCGCATGGATACGCAGTATTTT.